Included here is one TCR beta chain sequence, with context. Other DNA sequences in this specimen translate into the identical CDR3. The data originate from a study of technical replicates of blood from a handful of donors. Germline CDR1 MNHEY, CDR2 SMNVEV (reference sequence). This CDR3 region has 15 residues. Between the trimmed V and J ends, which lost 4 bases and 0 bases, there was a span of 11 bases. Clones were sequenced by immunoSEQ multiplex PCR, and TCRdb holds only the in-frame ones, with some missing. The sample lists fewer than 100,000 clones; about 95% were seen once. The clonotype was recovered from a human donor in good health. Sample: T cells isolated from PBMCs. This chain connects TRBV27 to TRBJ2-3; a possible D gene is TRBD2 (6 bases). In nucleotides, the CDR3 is TGTGCCAGCAGTTACAGCGGGTCTAGCACAGATACGCAGTATTTT. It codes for CASSYSGSSTDTQYF.